This TCR beta chain is from a study of radiotherapy plus CTLA-4 blockade in lung cancer (dated by TCRdb to the late 2010s). For the wider study: Objective responses were observed in approximately 19% of enrolled patients, and disease control was achieved in 30% to 40%.

Worth noting for this clone: The antigen it binds to is not known. The input lacks base qualities; no much larger clone sits a single base away.

The study evaluated CTLA-4 blockade (ipilimumab) given together with focal radiation therapy in patients who had chemo-refractory metastatic non-small-cell lung cancer. What the study reported, not specific to this receptor: The strongest predictors of response were reported to be early dynamic shifts in blood T cell clones along with a rise in serum interferon-beta following radiation. After treatment with radiotherapy and ipilimumab, TCR clones that originated in tumors expanded in peripheral blood.

The CDR3, from cysteine to phenylalanine, totals 16 residues. The DNA shown is the 48-base CDR3, in frame from base 1. CDR1 SNHLY and CDR2 FYNNEI are derived from the germline V gene. Germline trimming: 6 bases from V, 6 bases from J; junction bases outside gene matches: 11. Receptor libraries were prepared by the immunoSEQ multiplex PCR assay. The source is immuneACCESS, and TCRdb retained only in-frame sequences with V and J called. Part of the clones is not carried over; for the studies checked, unresolved V genes explain less than half of this, and the remainder is unexplained. The sample data list 110,000 or so clones, and more than 65% of these were observed just once. About 5.2% of the sample lies in the top ten.

The rearrangement combines TRBV2 with TRBJ1-4, with 9 junctional bases fitting TRBD1. This TCR derives from a human donor with non-small cell lung cancer who had a partial response to radiotherapy plus ipilimumab. The sequenced sample was peripheral blood, obtained from a patient treated with radiotherapy plus ipilimumab. The CDR3 is CASSYRGPAGDEKLFF. The nucleotide sequence is given as TGTGCCAGCAGCTACAGGGGGCCGGCGGGGGATGAAAAACTGTTTTTT.